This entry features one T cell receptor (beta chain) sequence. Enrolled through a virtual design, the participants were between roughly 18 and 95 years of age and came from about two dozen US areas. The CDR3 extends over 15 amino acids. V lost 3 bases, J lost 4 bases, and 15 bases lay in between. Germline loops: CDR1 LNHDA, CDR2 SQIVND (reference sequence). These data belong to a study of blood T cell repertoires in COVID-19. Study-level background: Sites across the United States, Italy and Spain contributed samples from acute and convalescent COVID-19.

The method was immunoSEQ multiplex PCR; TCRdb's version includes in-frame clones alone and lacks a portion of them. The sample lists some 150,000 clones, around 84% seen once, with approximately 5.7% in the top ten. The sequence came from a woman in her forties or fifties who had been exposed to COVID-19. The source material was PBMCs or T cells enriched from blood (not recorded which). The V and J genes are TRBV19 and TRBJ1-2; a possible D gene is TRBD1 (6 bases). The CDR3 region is CASSIAGASGYGYTF. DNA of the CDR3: TGTGCCAGTAGTATCGCGGGGGCCAGTGGCTATGGCTACACCTTC.